The 28 T cell receptor beta chains below all came from one sample that was sequenced in a study of shared clonotypes between healthy human individuals. Measured with immunoSEQ multiplex PCR; TCRdb has only the in-frame clones, and not every one. The sample lists approximately 120,000 clones; around 68% were seen once. The sample consisted of memory CD8+ T cells sorted from blood. Noted subset: CD45RO+ cells pooled with CCR7-negative TemRA cells. These receptors were collected from a woman aged 30 to 39 in good health.

This clone occurred a few times. The chain carries TRBV10-1 and TRBJ2-7, with D possibly TRBD1 on 6 matching bases. CDR3 length: 13 residues. V was cut by 3 bases and J by 3 bases, with 9 bases left in between. Looked up from germline, CDR1 is WNHNN and CDR2 is SYGVQD (reference sequence). CDR3 in DNA: TGCGCCAGCAGTGAAAGGACAGACTACGAGCAGTACTTC. Its protein is CASSERTDYEQYF.

This clone has only one observation. DNA for the CDR3: TGTGCCAGCAGCCTGGGGGGGTTCAATGAGCAGTTCTTC. This sequence encodes CASSLGGFNEQFF. The rearrangement links TRBV7-6 to TRBJ2-1, with 7 bases fitting TRBD2. The length of the CDR3 is 13 residues. V was clipped by 5 bases and J by 6 bases; unmatched bases: 4. Germline V gives CDR1 SGHVS, CDR2 FNYEAQ.

The chain employs TRBV25-1 and TRBJ1-1; 7 bases align to TRBD1. The CDR3 has 14 amino acids. CDR1 and CDR2 from the germline V gene are MGHDK and SYGVNS. The ends lost 5 bases at V and 1 base at J; junction bases unmatched: 4. CDR3 nucleotides: TGTGCCAGCAGTTCCGGGACAGAGAACACTGAAGCTTTCTTT. It is translated as CASSSGTENTEAFF.

This sequence joins TRBV6-6 and TRBJ1-6; 7 positions match TRBD1. Trimming took 6 bases from V and 5 from J; bases not matched to a gene: 4. The CDR3 contains 14 residues. CDR1 MNHNY and CDR2 SVGAGI come from the germline V gene (reference sequence). The CDR3 sequence is CASSPGTDNSPLHF. CDR3 DNA sequence: TGTGCCAGCAGCCCCGGGACAGATAATTCACCCCTCCACTTT.

This chain links TRBV7-9 with TRBJ2-1, with 7 bases matching TRBD2. CDR3 length: 17 residues. CDR1 and CDR2 from the germline V gene are SEHNR and FQNEAQ (reference sequence). Trimming removed 1 base from V and 5 bases from J; junction bases left unmatched: 11. CDR3 coding DNA: TGTGCCAGCAGCTTAGGTCATTGGGGGGGTAAGGACAATGAGCAGTTCTTC. It codes for CASSLGHWGGKDNEQFF.

The chain has TRBV30 and TRBJ2-7; perhaps D is TRBD1 or TRBD2 (5 bases each). Trimming removed 6 bases at V and 6 bases at J, with 12 bases between. The CDR3 extends over 11 amino acids. Germline CDR1 is GTSNPN and CDR2 is SVGIG (reference sequence). The DNA for the CDR3 is TGTGCCTGTATGAGGGGCGGCGAGCAGTACTTC. It translates to CACMRGGEQYF.

V gene TRBV25-1 combines with J gene TRBJ2-1; D tentatively reads TRBD1 or TRBD2 (5 bases each). Germline CDR1 reads MGHDK; CDR2 reads SYGVNS. V gave up 3 bases and J gave up 3 bases, with 15 bases separating them. The CDR3 length is 16 residues. The chain's CDR3 is CASSESGAIRYNEQFF. In DNA form, the CDR3 reads TGTGCCAGCAGTGAGTCCGGGGCCATCCGCTACAATGAGCAGTTCTTC.

As concerns this clone: This may come from a read error, since a much larger clone is one base off. This chain uses TRBV4-2 with TRBJ1-3; TRBD1 agrees at 10 bases. The germline V gene encodes CDR1 LGHNA and CDR2 YNFKEQ. The CDR3 loop spans 15 amino acids. For the CDR3, the DNA is TGTGCCAACAGCCAAGGACAGGGGGAAGGAAACACCATATATTTT. Its translation: CANSQGQGEGNTIYF.

This rearrangement joins TRBV15 to TRBJ2-7, with D possibly TRBD2 on 5 matching bases. Germline V gene sequence: CDR1 LNHNV, CDR2 YYDKDF (reference sequence). The CDR3 is 15 amino acids. Trimming took off 0 bases at V and 1 base at J, with 10 bases between the two ends. CDR3 coding DNA: TGTGCCACCAGCAGAGATCGGAGCGGATCCTACGAGCAGTACTTC. Translating gives CATSRDRSGSYEQYF.

This clone appeared a few times. The chain carries TRBV5-6 and TRBJ2-2; D is possibly TRBD2 (6 bases). The CDR3 runs 19 residues. Looked up from germline, CDR1 is SGHDT and CDR2 is YYEEEE. V was pared by 4 bases and J by 0 bases, with 22 bases between. Here the CDR3 reads CASSPWGVTPNTNTGELFF. CDR3 in DNA: TGTGCCAGCAGCCCCTGGGGGGTGACCCCCAACACGAACACCGGGGAGCTGTTTTTT.

This clone was seen ten or more times. The V and J genes are TRBV21-1 and TRBJ2-1; the table's TRBD2 call for D was not verified on the DNA. TRBV21-1 is a pseudogene locus. This CDR3 is 13 amino acids long. The CDR3: CAKGERNRNEQFF. The CDR3 nucleotides read TGTGCCAAGGGAGAGCGGAACCGCAATGAGCAGTTCTTC.

The rearrangement links TRBV7-2 to TRBJ2-1, with 9 bases aligning to TRBD2. V gave up 3 bases and J gave up 4 bases; unmatched junction bases: 4. CDR1 is SGHTA and CDR2 is FQGNSA in the germline V gene. This CDR3 is 15 amino acids long. The CDR3 sequence is CASSFLAGRYNEQFF. In DNA form, the CDR3 reads TGTGCCAGCAGCTTTCTAGCGGGACGGTACAATGAGCAGTTCTTC.

The chain carries TRBV5-5 and TRBJ2-7; no definite D call. CDR1 is SGHKS, CDR2 YYEKEE, per germline (reference sequence). Trimming took off 0 bases at V and 4 bases at J, with 14 bases between the two ends. The CDR3 runs to 15 residues. The CDR3 here is CASSLAVGMVYEQYF. CDR3 in DNA: TGTGCCAGCAGCTTGGCCGTGGGTATGGTGTACGAGCAGTACTTC.

Only a few counts were recorded for this clone. J is TRBJ2-1 and V is TRBV28; D gene ambiguous. The CDR3 covers 15 residues. Trimming removed 6 bases from V and 0 bases from J, with 12 bases in between. CDR1 and CDR2 (germline): MDHEN, SYDVKM. The CDR3 loop is CASRQSWSSYNEQFF. In nucleotides, the CDR3 is TGTGCCAGCAGACAAAGCTGGAGCTCCTACAATGAGCAGTTCTTC.

The J gene is TRBJ2-1, the V gene TRBV7-9; 8 bases are shared with TRBD1. This CDR3 region has 15 residues. The V gene's germline CDR1 is SEHNR and CDR2 FQNEAQ (reference sequence). The ends lost 0 bases at V and 8 bases at J; junction bases unmatched: 6. As DNA, the CDR3 is TGTGCCAGCAGCTTAGCGCAGGGGGCTCTCTATGAGCAGTTCTTC. The encoded protein is CASSLAQGALYEQFF. Filled out from reference TRBV7-9 and TRBJ2-1, the complete variable domain reads DTGVSQNPRHKITKRGQNVTFRCDPISEHNRLYWYRQTLGQGPEFLTYFQNEAQLEKSRLLSDRFSAERPKGSFSTLEIQRTEQGDSAMYLCASSLAQGALYEQFFGPGTRLTVL.

The chain employs TRBV9 and TRBJ2-5, with a weak D call TRBD2 (6 bases). The end of the DNA aligns better with TRBJ2-7, so the J call may be wrong. Germline V CDR1 and CDR2: SGDLS, YYNGEE. This CDR3 comprises 14 residues. Here the CDR3 reads CASSPELGGIEQYF. Written as DNA, the CDR3 is TGTGCCAGCAGCCCCGAACTAGGAGGGATCGAGCAGTACTTC.

V is TRBV6-6 and J is TRBJ1-2; possibly TRBD1 for D (6 bases). The CDR3 loop spans 14 amino acids. Trimming left V 4 bases short and J 4 bases short, with 13 bases between. Germline V gene lookup returns CDR1 MNHNY and CDR2 SVGAGI (reference sequence). CDR3 sequence: CASSSQGGGYGYTF. The CDR3, as DNA: TGTGCCAGCAGTTCTCAAGGGGGTGGCTATGGCTACACCTTC.

The rearrangement joins TRBV10-3 to TRBJ2-7; D is perhaps TRBD2 (7 bases). V was pared by 4 bases and J by 2 bases, with 18 bases between. CDR1 ENHRY and CDR2 SYGVKD come from the germline V gene. This CDR3 region has 16 residues. The CDR3 loop reads CAISAQWGRETYEQYF. Written as DNA, the CDR3 is TGTGCCATCAGTGCCCAGTGGGGGCGGGAGACCTACGAGCAGTACTTC.

This clone was observed many times. The chain links TRBV25-1 to TRBJ2-2, with a possible D match to TRBD2 (6 bases). The CDR3 spans 15 residues. Germline CDR1 reads MGHDK; CDR2 reads SYGVNS. The ends were cut back, 1 base at V and 6 bases at J, with 12 bases in the middle. The CDR3 is CASSESAREAGELFF. The CDR3 nucleotides are TGTGCCAGCAGTGAATCGGCTAGGGAGGCCGGGGAGCTGTTTTTT. The full variable domain, its missing parts supplied by reference TRBV25-1 and TRBJ2-2, is EADIYQTPRYLVIGTGKKITLECSQTMGHDKMYWYQQDPGMELHLIHYSYGVNSTEKGDLSSESTVSRIRTEHFPLTLESARPSHTSQYLCASSESAREAGELFFGEGSRLTVL.

CDR3 nucleotide sequence: TGCGCCAGCAGCCTACGGCCCCCGGACTACGAGCAGTACTTC. Translating it yields CASSLRPPDYEQYF. The chain carries TRBV5-1 and TRBJ2-7; D remains ambiguous. V gave up 4 bases and J gave up 3 bases, with 14 bases separating them. This CDR3 is 14 amino acids long. Germline values: CDR1 SGHRS, CDR2 YFSETQ.

The table lists this clone with many counts. The chain employs TRBV6-4 and TRBJ2-1; D not resolved. Germline-derived CDR1 and CDR2 are MRHNA and SNTAGT. The length of the CDR3 is 13 residues. Trimming pared 5 bases from V and 1 base from J, leaving 6 bases between. The CDR3 protein is CASSISSYNEQFF. CDR3 sequence (DNA): TGTGCCAGCAGTATATCTTCCTACAATGAGCAGTTCTTC.

The chain has TRBV5-8 and TRBJ2-7, with a possible D match to TRBD2 (6 bases). This CDR3 has 15 residues. V was shortened by 3 bases and J by 0 bases, with 13 bases between the two germline ends. The germline CDR1 and CDR2 sequences are SGHTS and YDEGEE. For the CDR3, the DNA is TGTGCCAGCAGCTCCCGGGACTTTAGCTCCTACGAGCAGTACTTC. Protein: CASSSRDFSSYEQYF.

DNA of the CDR3: TGCAGCGTTGAAGGGGGACAGGGTTACGAGCAGTACTTC. It is translated as CSVEGGQGYEQYF. The chain uses TRBV29-1 and TRBJ2-7; 9 bases match TRBD1. This CDR3 has 13 amino acids. Germline trimming cut 1 base from V and 4 bases from J; bases unmatched to any gene: 2. The germline CDR1 and CDR2 sequences are SQVTM and ANQGSEA.

The rearrangement links TRBV27 to TRBJ2-6, with unresolved D. CDR3 length: 15 residues. CDR1 MNHEY and CDR2 SMNVEV come from the germline V gene (reference sequence). V was trimmed by 2 bases and J by 2 bases, leaving 7 bases between them. The CDR3 coding sequence is TGTGCCAGCAGTTTAATTTACACTGGGGCCAACGTCCTGACTTTC. Translation gives CASSLIYTGANVLTF.

The chain is built from TRBV25-1 and TRBJ2-3; 9 nucleotides align to TRBD1. J was trimmed by 4 bases and V by 1 base; bases with no gene match: 9. The CDR3 contains 17 residues. Looked up from germline, CDR1 is MGHDK and CDR2 is SYGVNS. CDR3 bases: TGTGCCAGCAGTGAATCCCTGGACAGGGGTCAGGCAGATACGCAGTATTTT. Encoded protein: CASSESLDRGQADTQYF.

Worth noting for this clone: Other DNA sequences in the same sample also yield this CDR3. The chain recombines TRBV11-1 with TRBJ2-7; TRBD2 agrees at 7 bases. CDR3 length: 14 amino acids. Trimming at V came to 5 bases and at J to 0 bases, leaving 4 bases not matched to a gene. In germline, CDR1 is SGHAT, CDR2 FQDESV (reference sequence). The CDR3 here is CASSLQRDSYEQYF. CDR3 bases: TGTGCCAGCAGCCTCCAGCGGGACTCCTACGAGCAGTACTTC.

Regarding this clone: Germline is not matched at one junction end, which may reflect a read error. The genes are TRBV28 and TRBJ2-7; D is possibly TRBD2 (12 bases). Per germline, CDR1 MDHEN and CDR2 SYDVKM. CDR3 length: 22 amino acids. The CDR3 loop reads CASRRRDRGTFLPSGRAGVPDF. As DNA, the CDR3 is TGTGCCAGCAGACGCCGGGACAGGGGGACTTTCCTGCCTAGCGGGAGGGCCGGGGTTCCGGACTTC. Together with reference TRBV28 and TRBJ2-7, the CDR3 gives the full variable domain: DVKVTQSSRYLVKRTGEKVFLECVQDMDHENMFWYRQDPGLGLRLIYFSYDVKMKEKGDIPEGYSVSREKKERFSLILESASTNQTSMYLCASRRRDRGTFLPSGRAGVPDFGPGTRLTVT.

The genes are TRBV4-2 and TRBJ2-3; 7 nucleotides match TRBD2. This CDR3 contains 15 residues. The V gene's germline CDR1 is LGHNA and CDR2 YNFKEQ. Trimming at V came to 4 bases and at J to 7 bases, leaving 11 bases not matched to a gene. The chain's CDR3 is CASSLLARDRYTQYF. The CDR3 nucleotides read TGTGCCAGCAGCCTACTAGCGCGCGATCGATATACGCAGTATTTT.